Following are 15 T cell receptor beta chains from one sample sequenced in a study of CD4+ T cells in melanoma. Measured with immunoSEQ multiplex PCR; TCRdb has only the in-frame clones, and not every one. This sample has 6,400 or so clones; roughly two thirds occur once, and the top ten carry about 29%. The sequencing sample was made of cells from a culture (not recorded whether cultured in vitro). The receptor set was obtained from a human donor with melanoma.

The rearrangement links TRBV29-1 to TRBJ2-7; 10 bases are a match to TRBD2. CDR3 length equals 15 residues. Germline lookup yields CDR1 SQVTM and CDR2 ANQGSEA. J gave up 3 bases and V 5 bases, and 10 bases lay outside the gene matches. In DNA form, the CDR3 reads TGCAGCGTTTTAGCTAGCGGGGGTTACTTCTACGAGCAGTACTTC. Amino acid sequence: CSVLASGGYFYEQYF.

This clone was observed a handful of times. The chain combines TRBV5-4 with TRBJ2-3, with 8 bases aligning to TRBD2. The V and J ends lost 4 bases and 3 bases, in that order; junction bases with no gene match: 10. Germline V lookup: CDR1 SGHNT, CDR2 YYREEE (reference sequence). The CDR3 has 16 residues. The CDR3 DNA follows: TGTGCCAGCAGCCCGTTAGCCGGGGGGGCAACAGATACGCAGTATTTT. The encoded protein is CASSPLAGGATDTQYF.

The rearrangement links TRBV10-3 to TRBJ1-2; a possible D gene is TRBD1 (6 bases). Trimming left V 2 bases short and J 7 bases short, with 20 bases between. This CDR3 is 16 amino acids long. In germline, CDR1 is ENHRY, CDR2 SYGVKD. DNA of the CDR3: TGTGCCATCAGTGAGCGACGCCGGGACGAAGGGGGTGGCTACACCTTC. Protein: CAISERRRDEGGGYTF.

V and J are TRBV19 and TRBJ1-5; D is possibly TRBD1 (6 bases). Per the germline V gene, CDR1 is LNHDA and CDR2 is SQIVND (reference sequence). CDR3 size: 15 residues. Trimming pared 4 bases from V and 0 bases from J, leaving 10 bases between. The CDR3 DNA reads as TGTGCCAGTAGTACAGGGGCTTATAGCAATCAGCCCCAGCATTTT. Translating gives CASSTGAYSNQPQHF. Looking up the rest from reference TRBV19 and TRBJ1-5 gives the full variable domain: DGGITQSPKYLFRKEGQNVTLSCEQNLNHDAMYWYRQDPGQGLRLIYYSQIVNDFQKGDIAEGYSVSREKKESFPLTVTSAQKNPTAFYLCASSTGAYSNQPQHFGDGTRLSIL.

This clone was found a few times. A junction boundary mismatches the germline segment, possibly from a read error. This sequence joins TRBV11-2 and TRBJ1-5, with D maybe TRBD1 (6 bases). This CDR3 has 16 residues. Germline CDR1 reads SGHAT; CDR2 reads FQNNGV. The CDR3 nucleotides are TGTGCCAGCACCTTAGATTACAGGGAGACGGGTCAGCCCCAGCATTTT. It translates to CASTLDYRETGQPQHF.

In DNA form, the CDR3 reads TGTGCCAGTAGTATTCGGGCAGATTCCACACTGAACGCTTTCTTT. As protein: CASSIRADSTLNAFF. The chain couples TRBV19 to TRBJ1-1; the D is unclear. CDR3 length equals 15 residues. The germline V gene encodes CDR1 LNHDA and CDR2 SQIVND (reference sequence). V shed 3 bases and J shed 11 bases, with 22 bases lying between them.

This chain connects TRBV11-2 to TRBJ2-3; no reliable D call. The CDR3 loop spans 15 amino acids. Germline V gives CDR1 SGHAT, CDR2 FQNNGV. Trimming left V 2 bases short and J 0 bases short, with 9 bases between. In DNA, the CDR3 is TGTGCCAGCAGCTTAATTGGGTCCAGCACAGATACGCAGTATTTT. This codes for CASSLIGSSTDTQYF. The whole variable domain, filled in from reference TRBV11-2 and TRBJ2-3, reads EAGVAQSPRYKIIEKRQSVAFWCNPISGHATLYWYQQILGQGPKLLIQFQNNGVVDDSQLPKDRFSAERLKGVDSTLKIQPAKLEDSAVYLCASSLIGSSTDTQYFGPGTRLTVL.

This rearrangement joins TRBV7-8 to TRBJ1-1, with TRBD1 matching over 9 bases. V lost 5 bases, J lost 4 bases, and 17 bases stayed unmatched. Looked up from germline, CDR1 is SGHVS and CDR2 is FQNEAQ. This CDR3 contains 18 residues. The CDR3 loop reads CASSIVDRGIRLVTEAFF. The CDR3 DNA follows: TGTGCCAGCAGCATCGTAGACAGGGGGATTCGGTTGGTCACTGAAGCTTTCTTT.

The rearrangement uses TRBV19 and TRBJ2-2; D may be TRBD1 or TRBD2 (6 bases each). Germline V gives CDR1 LNHDA, CDR2 SQIVND (reference sequence). The CDR3 extends over 15 amino acids. V lost 6 bases and J lost 2, with 13 bases in between. In DNA form, the CDR3 reads TGTGCCAGTAGAAGGGGGGCCCTCAACACCGGGGAGCTGTTTTTT. This translates into CASRRGALNTGELFF.

This chain uses TRBV28 with TRBJ1-5; D is unclear. The V gene lost 7 bases and the J gene lost 5 bases, with 9 bases spanning the gap. Germline V gives CDR1 MDHEN, CDR2 SYDVKM. This CDR3 is built from 12 residues. The DNA of the CDR3 is TGTGCCAGCAATGAGGGAGATCAGCCCCAGCATTTT. Protein sequence: CASNEGDQPQHF.

The chain carries TRBV7-2 and TRBJ1-6; a possible D gene is TRBD1 (5 bases). Deletions cut 2 bases from V and 12 bases from J, with 8 bases between. The CDR3 is 12 amino acids. Germline assignment: CDR1 SGHTA and CDR2 FQGNSA. The CDR3 here is CASSLWGVPLHF. The DNA of the CDR3 is TGTGCCAGCAGCTTATGGGGGGTACCCCTCCACTTT. The full variable domain, in which reference TRBV7-2 and TRBJ1-6 provide the parts outside the CDR3, is GAGVSQSPSNKVTEKGKDVELRCDPISGHTALYWYRQSLGQGLEFLIYFQGNSAPDKSGLPSDRFSAERTGGSVSTLTIQRTQQEDSAVYLCASSLWGVPLHFGNGTRLTVT.

In its sample, this clone is medium-sized. J is TRBJ2-7 and V is TRBV28; D remains ambiguous. This CDR3 has 12 amino acids. The V gene's germline CDR1 is MDHEN and CDR2 SYDVKM. Trimming pared 4 bases from V and 7 bases from J, leaving 11 bases between. The CDR3 is CASSSTVREQYF. In DNA form, the CDR3 reads TGTGCCAGCAGTTCCACTGTGAGGGAGCAGTACTTC.

This sequence joins TRBV6-2 or TRBV6-3 and TRBJ1-1; 10 bases line up with TRBD1. With V trimmed by 2 bases and J by 2 bases, 14 bases remained unmatched. Germline-derived CDR1 and CDR2 are MNHEY and SVGEGT. The CDR3 totals 19 residues. In DNA form, the CDR3 reads TGTGCCAGCAGTTACGAGACAGGGGGCGCGGGTCCCAAAAACACTGAAGCTTTCTTT. Residues: CASSYETGGAGPKNTEAFF.

V is TRBV27 and J is TRBJ2-1; D might be TRBD2 (6 bases). This CDR3 has 15 amino acids. Germline V CDR1 and CDR2: MNHEY, SMNVEV (reference sequence). V was clipped by 8 bases and J by 5 bases, with 19 bases between them. CDR3 bases: TGTGCCAGCTCCCTTGGAGGGATCAGAGACAATGAGCAGTTCTTC. Translating gives CASSLGGIRDNEQFF.

This clone was seen just once. This rearrangement joins TRBV5-7 to TRBJ2-7; 8 positions agree with TRBD1. TRBV5-7 is noted as an ORF with a role that remains uncertain. V lost 1 base, J lost 4 bases, and 4 bases stayed unmatched. The CDR3 extends over 14 amino acids. The CDR3 sequence: CASSLQGALYEQYF. CDR3 nucleotides: TGTGCCAGCAGCTTGCAGGGGGCGCTTTACGAGCAGTACTTC.